A selection of T cell receptor beta chains follows, all from one sample in a study of blood T cells in healthy people across ages. One entry per CDR3 protein, called by TCRdb with MiXCR from the 5' RACE reads. In the table there are some 750,000 distinct CDR3 sequences, 22% of which are singletons. Sequences were obtained from blood. Every receptor here comes from a man between 65 and 79 years old in good health. Both conserved end residues are part of each CDR3. D genes are given only for firm matches. Clone size is not always given. Where it is, it says once, few, many or a class for expanded clones.

D	V	size	J	CDR3	DNA
.	TRBV7-9	few	TRBJ1-3	CASSLDWDGRPGNTIYF	TGTGCCAGCAGCTTAGATTGGGATGGACGTCCAGGAAACACCATATATTTT
.	TRBV5-1	.	TRBJ1-4	CASSLAGAAEKLFF	TGCGCCAGCAGCTTGGCCGGTGCAGCTGAAAAACTGTTTTTT
TRBD2	TRBV19	.	TRBJ2-1	CASIGGGRLEQFF	TGTGCCAGTATCGGGGGCGGGAGGCTTGAGCAGTTCTTC
TRBD2	TRBV5-1	many	TRBJ2-3	CASSPLGLAGTDTQYF	TGCGCCAGCAGCCCCCTGGGGCTAGCGGGGACAGATACGCAGTATTTT
TRBD2	TRBV29-1	many	TRBJ2-3	CSVILAGVDTQYF	TGCAGCGTGATACTAGCGGGAGTCGATACGCAGTATTTT
TRBD1	TRBV7-9	few	TRBJ2-5	CASSFVALTGQGETQYF	TGTGCCAGCAGCTTCGTTGCCCTTACCGGACAGGGGGAGACCCAGTACTTC
TRBD2	TRBV12-3/TRBV12-4	few	TRBJ2-7	CASTLSGASYEQYF	TGTGCCAGCACCCTTAGCGGGGCCTCCTACGAGCAGTACTTC
.	TRBV7-8	few	TRBJ1-1	CASSLILPNTEAFF	TGTGCCAGCAGCTTGATTCTCCCGAACACTGAAGCTTTCTTT
.	TRBV7-9	few	TRBJ1-4	CASSSGLSVATNEKLFF	TGTGCCAGCAGCTCTGGACTCTCAGTAGCAACTAATGAAAAACTGTTTTTT
.	TRBV6-6	few	TRBJ1-1	CASGTRQAARNTEAFF	TGTGCCAGCGGGACCCGACAGGCGGCGAGGAACACTGAAGCTTTCTTT
.	TRBV7-7	few	TRBJ2-5	CASGLDGETQYF	TGTGCCAGCGGATTAGACGGGGAGACCCAGTACTTC
TRBD1	TRBV6-2/TRBV6-3	.	TRBJ1-6	CASSYRDRMPAPLHF	TGTGCCAGCAGTTACCGGGACAGGATGCCGGCACCCCTCCACTTT
.	TRBV28	.	TRBJ1-5	CASSLLQDYNQPQHF	TGTGCCAGCAGTTTATTGCAGGACTACAATCAGCCCCAGCATTTT
.	TRBV5-1	many	TRBJ2-7	CASSLAGSPSNEQYF	TGCGCCAGCAGCTTGGCGGGCTCGCCGTCCAACGAGCAGTACTTC
.	TRBV27	.	TRBJ2-5	CASSLFGAGYQETQYF	.
TRBD1	TRBV6-6	few	TRBJ1-4	CASSQGGHGEKLFF	TGTGCCAGCAGCCAAGGGGGCCATGGTGAAAAACTGTTTTTT
TRBD1	TRBV10-3	.	TRBJ2-7	CAISVGTGGYEQYF	TGTGCCATCAGTGTAGGGACAGGGGGATACGAGCAGTACTTC
.	TRBV14	few	TRBJ2-1	CASSTQGYEQFF	TGTGCCAGCAGCACCCAGGGGTATGAGCAGTTCTTC
.	TRBV13	.	TRBJ1-2	CASSFRESYGYTF	TGTGCCAGCAGCTTTCGGGAATCCTATGGCTACACCTTC
TRBD1	TRBV7-9	few	TRBJ1-5	CASSLGTGGRLGNQPQHF	TGTGCCAGCAGCTTAGGGACAGGGGGCCGTTTAGGCAATCAGCCCCAGCATTTT
.	TRBV6-2/TRBV6-3	.	TRBJ2-5	CASSYGAEPGETQYF	TGTGCCAGCAGTTACGGAGCGGAACCGGGAGAGACCCAGTACTTC
.	TRBV2	.	TRBJ2-3	CASSEEPFKADTQYF	TGTGCCAGCAGTGAAGAACCCTTTAAGGCAGATACGCAGTATTTT
TRBD2	TRBV20-1	.	TRBJ2-7	CSADPLAGDEQYF	TGCAGTGCCGATCCACTAGCGGGGGACGAGCAGTACTTC
TRBD1	TRBV4-1	.	TRBJ2-3	CASSQVVRQGSDTQYF	TGCGCCAGCAGCCAAGTGGTGCGACAGGGGTCAGATACGCAGTATTTT
.	TRBV12-3/TRBV12-4	few	TRBJ2-5	CASMGDQETQYF	TGTGCCAGCATGGGGGATCAAGAGACCCAGTACTTC
.	TRBV20-1	few	TRBJ1-6	CSARNGQLDNSPLHF	TGCAGTGCTCGGAATGGACAGCTAGATAATTCACCCCTCCACTTT
.	TRBV14	few	TRBJ2-5	CASSQESAQETQYF	TGTGCCAGCAGCCAAGAATCGGCCCAAGAGACCCAGTACTTC
TRBD1	TRBV5-1	.	TRBJ1-1	CASSRRQGEAFF	TGCGCCAGCAGCCGGAGACAGGGTGAAGCTTTCTTT
.	TRBV20-1	.	TRBJ2-7	CSARESGRLGVEQYF	TGTAGTGCTAGGGAATCCGGGCGACTCGGGGTCGAGCAGTACTTC
TRBD1	TRBV19	.	TRBJ2-4	CASSIGRDRRSIQYF	TGTGCCAGTAGTATCGGTAGGGACAGGAGATCCATTCAGTACTTC
.	TRBV5-6	.	TRBJ2-3	CASSSADRVDTQYF	TGTGCCAGCAGCTCCGCAGATCGGGTAGATACGCAGTATTTT
TRBD1	TRBV5-1	many	TRBJ2-6	CASRQGANSGANVLTF	TGCGCCAGCAGACAGGGGGCGAACTCTGGGGCCAACGTCCTGACTTTC
TRBD1	TRBV7-3	.	TRBJ1-2	CASSPTGVAGYTF	TGTGCCAGCAGCCCTACAGGGGTGGCTGGCTACACCTTC
.	TRBV20-1	few	TRBJ2-1	CSARGPWLWGSYNEQFF	TGCAGTGCTAGGGGCCCTTGGTTGTGGGGCTCCTACAATGAGCAGTTCTTC
.	TRBV7-2	many	TRBJ2-3	CASSYSTDTQYF	TGTGCCAGCAGCTACAGCACAGATACGCAGTATTTT
TRBD2	TRBV18	.	TRBJ2-1	CASSPAGVYNEQFF	TGTGCCAGCTCACCAGCGGGAGTCTACAATGAGCAGTTCTTC
.	TRBV29-1	.	TRBJ1-3	CSAGVFSGNTIYF	TGCAGCGCGGGGGTTTTCTCTGGAAACACCATATATTTT
.	TRBV12-3/TRBV12-4	.	TRBJ2-7	CASSLGGDLYEQYF	TGTGCCAGCAGTTTAGGGGGGGACCTCTACGAGCAGTACTTC
.	TRBV7-9	few	TRBJ2-5	CASSFGGGSKETQYF	TGTGCCAGCAGCTTTGGCGGGGGCTCTAAAGAGACCCAGTACTTC
TRBD2	TRBV3-1	.	TRBJ2-2	CATKTSGKHTGEPFF	TGTGCCACCAAGACTAGCGGGAAGCACACCGGGGAGCCGTTTTTT